One sample yielded the 5 T cell receptor beta chains listed below, sequenced in a study of beta chain features in type 1 diabetes. The sequenced template was cDNA made from the entire isolated RNA. Data came from immunoSEQ multiplex PCR; TCRdb stores just in-frame clones and leaves some out. The data hold hundreds of thousands of clones, with 15% to 20% observed a single time. Sequenced material: naive CD4+ T cells from blood. The source is a woman younger than 35 in good health.

This chain uses TRBV19 with TRBJ1-1, with TRBD1 identical over 10 bases. The V and J ends lost 3 bases and 2 bases, in that order; junction bases with no gene match: 6. CDR3 size: 16 residues. The V gene's germline CDR1 is LNHDA and CDR2 SQIVND (reference sequence). The CDR3 sequence: CASSILDRGGNTEAFF. CDR3 DNA sequence: TGTGCCAGTAGTATTCTGGACAGGGGGGGAAACACTGAAGCTTTCTTT.

A few counts support this clone. The V and J genes are TRBV7-8 and TRBJ2-2; D not certain. V was shortened by 0 bases and J by 4 bases, with 9 bases between the two germline ends. The CDR3 has 15 residues. Looked up from germline, CDR1 is SGHVS and CDR2 is FQNEAQ. This chain's CDR3 is CASSLAGSSTGELFF. The CDR3 DNA follows: TGTGCCAGCAGCTTAGCTGGCAGCAGCACCGGGGAGCTGTTTTTT. Complete variable domain (other parts from reference TRBV7-8 and TRBJ2-2): GAGVSQSPRYKVAKRGQDVALRCDPISGHVSLFWYQQALGQGPEFLTYFQNEAQLDKSGLPSDRFFAERPEGSVSTLKIQRTQQEDSAVYLCASSLAGSSTGELFFGEGSRLTVL.

This clone showed up just a few times. This chain uses TRBV2 with TRBJ2-4, with 10 bases matching TRBD2. Germline values: CDR1 SNHLY, CDR2 FYNNEI. This CDR3 has 15 residues. V lost 6 bases, J lost 7 bases, and 9 bases stayed unmatched. The DNA for the CDR3 is TGTGCCAGCAGGCCTCTAGCGGGGGACGGTAACATTCAGTACTTC. Encoded protein: CASRPLAGDGNIQYF.

The chain uses TRBV27 and TRBJ2-7; 9 bases agree with TRBD1. The junction had 5 bases not matched to a gene; V was cut back by 0 bases and J by 2 bases. The CDR3 has 16 amino acids. Per the germline V gene, CDR1 is MNHEY and CDR2 is SMNVEV (reference sequence). The CDR3 loop reads CASSLSGQGSPYEQYF. The CDR3 DNA follows: TGTGCCAGCAGTTTATCGGGACAGGGAAGTCCCTACGAGCAGTACTTC.

The chain links TRBV5-4 to TRBJ1-2, with D possibly being TRBD1 (6 bases). Trimming shortened V by 0 bases and J by 5 bases, and 8 bases separated the two germline ends. The CDR3 is 13 amino acids. Germline V gene data show CDR1 as SGHNT and CDR2 as YYREEE (reference sequence). CDR3 DNA: TGTGCCAGCAGCTTGGCCCAGGGGTATGGCTACACCTTC. Translation gives CASSLAQGYGYTF.